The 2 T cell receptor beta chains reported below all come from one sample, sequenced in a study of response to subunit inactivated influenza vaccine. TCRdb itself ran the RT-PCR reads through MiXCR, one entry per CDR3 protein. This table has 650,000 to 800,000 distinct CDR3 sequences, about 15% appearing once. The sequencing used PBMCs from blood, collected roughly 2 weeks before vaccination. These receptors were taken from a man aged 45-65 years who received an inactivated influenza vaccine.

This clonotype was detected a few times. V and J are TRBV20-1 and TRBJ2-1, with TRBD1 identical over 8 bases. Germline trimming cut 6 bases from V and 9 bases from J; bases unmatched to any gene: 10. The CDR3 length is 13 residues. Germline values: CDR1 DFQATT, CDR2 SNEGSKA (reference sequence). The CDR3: CSAEGPDRVEQFF. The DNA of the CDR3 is TGCAGTGCCGAGGGACCGGACAGGGTTGAGCAGTTCTTC.

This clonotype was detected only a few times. The CDR3 region is CAFPDGVGTDTQYF. As DNA, the CDR3 is TGTGCCTTTCCGGACGGTGTTGGCACAGATACGCAGTATTTT. V and J are TRBV30 and TRBJ2-3; D gene unclear. The CDR3 runs 14 residues. Deletions cut 7 bases from V and 1 base from J, with 15 bases between. Germline V gene sequence: CDR1 GTSNPN, CDR2 SVGIG (reference sequence). Complete variable domain (other parts from reference TRBV30 and TRBJ2-3): SQTIHQWPATLVQPVGSPLSLECTVEGTSNPNLYWYRQAAGRGLQLLFYSVGIGQISSEVPQNLSASRPQDRQFILSSKKLLLSDSGFYLCAFPDGVGTDTQYFGPGTRLTVL.